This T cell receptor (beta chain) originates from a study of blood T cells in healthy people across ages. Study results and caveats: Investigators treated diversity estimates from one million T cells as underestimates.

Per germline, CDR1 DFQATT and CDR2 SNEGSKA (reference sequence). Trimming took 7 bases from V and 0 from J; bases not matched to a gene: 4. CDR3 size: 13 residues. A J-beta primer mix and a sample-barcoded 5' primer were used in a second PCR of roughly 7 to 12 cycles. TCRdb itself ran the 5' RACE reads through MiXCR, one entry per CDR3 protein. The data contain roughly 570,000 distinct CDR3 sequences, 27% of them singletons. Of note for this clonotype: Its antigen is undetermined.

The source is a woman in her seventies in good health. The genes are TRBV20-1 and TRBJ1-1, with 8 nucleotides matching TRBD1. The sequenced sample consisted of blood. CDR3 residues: CSGNRGMNTEAFF. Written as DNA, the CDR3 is TGCAGTGGAAACAGGGGGATGAACACTGAAGCTTTCTTT.